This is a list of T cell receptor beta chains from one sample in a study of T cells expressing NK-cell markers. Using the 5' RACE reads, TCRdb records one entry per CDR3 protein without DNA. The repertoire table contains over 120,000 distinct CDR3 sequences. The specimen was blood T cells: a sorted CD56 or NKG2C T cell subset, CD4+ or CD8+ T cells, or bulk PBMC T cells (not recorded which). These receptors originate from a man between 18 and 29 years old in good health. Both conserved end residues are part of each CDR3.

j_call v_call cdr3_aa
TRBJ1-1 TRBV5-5 CASSLVREAFF
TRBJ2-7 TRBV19 CASTRPGQGIDEQYF
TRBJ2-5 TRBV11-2 CASSRRGQETQYF
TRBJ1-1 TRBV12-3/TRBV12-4 CASTNSPSEAFF
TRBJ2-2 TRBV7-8 CASSLYGLAGATNTGELFF
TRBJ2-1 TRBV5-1 CASNFWSGANDNEQFF
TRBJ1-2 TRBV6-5 CASSYSGSYTF
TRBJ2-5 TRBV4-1 CASSHPGETQYF
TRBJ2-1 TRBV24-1 CATSDSSGAYNEQFF
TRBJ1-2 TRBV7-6 CASSVGQNHGYTF
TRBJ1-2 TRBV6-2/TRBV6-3 CASMRQGDGYTF
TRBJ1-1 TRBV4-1 CASSEMDRGNTEAFF
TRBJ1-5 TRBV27 CASSSATTLNQPQHF
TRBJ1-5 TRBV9 CASSVDDRLNQPQHF
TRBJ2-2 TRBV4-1 CASSQDRAGTGELFF
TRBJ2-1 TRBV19 CASSRLAETLNEQFF
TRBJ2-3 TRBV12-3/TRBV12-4 CASSFSPGTSGTDTQYF